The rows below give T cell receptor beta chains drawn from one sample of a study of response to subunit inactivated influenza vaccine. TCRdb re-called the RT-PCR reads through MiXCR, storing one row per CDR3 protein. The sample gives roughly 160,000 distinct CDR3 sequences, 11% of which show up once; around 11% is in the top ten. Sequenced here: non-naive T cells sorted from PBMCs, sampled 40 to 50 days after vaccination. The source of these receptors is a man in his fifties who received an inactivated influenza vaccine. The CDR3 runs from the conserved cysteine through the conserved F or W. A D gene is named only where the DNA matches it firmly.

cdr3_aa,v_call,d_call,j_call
CASRSQGIGNTEAFF,TRBV7-2,.,TRBJ1-1
CARGGQVMNTEAFF,TRBV30,TRBD1,TRBJ1-1
CATSGRGLIDEQFF,TRBV24-1,TRBD1,TRBJ2-1
CASSYSWTGDSPLHF,TRBV6-5,TRBD1,TRBJ1-6
CASSFGRSFYNEQFF,TRBV28,.,TRBJ2-1
CASRPSGPNYEQYF,TRBV6-2/TRBV6-3,.,TRBJ2-7
CSASSLAGGMDEQFF,TRBV20-1,TRBD2,TRBJ2-1
CASSGDQGSPLHF,TRBV5-1,.,TRBJ1-6
CASSLVEVWTDMNTEAFF,TRBV12-3/TRBV12-4,.,TRBJ1-1
CSARDPKDRGNSPLHF,TRBV20-1,TRBD1,TRBJ1-6
CASSVFSGSAGDTQYF,TRBV9,TRBD2,TRBJ2-3
CASSSPGGGNEQYF,TRBV6-5,.,TRBJ2-7
CASSQDRLRQNEKLFF,TRBV4-2,.,TRBJ1-4
CASSWNALETQYF,TRBV12-3/TRBV12-4,.,TRBJ2-5
CASSPSPLGTGELFF,TRBV7-9,.,TRBJ2-2
CSADTGGTEAFF,TRBV20-1,TRBD1,TRBJ1-1
CASSFRQSNQPQHF,TRBV12-3/TRBV12-4,.,TRBJ1-5
CASSLEGLGQPQHF,TRBV7-9,.,TRBJ1-5
CSARLVQPGGEKLFF,TRBV20-1,.,TRBJ1-4
CASSLSGRVGEQYF,TRBV27,.,TRBJ2-7
CSASTRGKDSYGYTF,TRBV20-1,.,TRBJ1-2
CASGTGGKNEQYF,TRBV14,TRBD1,TRBJ2-7
CASSLPSGDEQFF,TRBV28,.,TRBJ2-1
CASSYSPDRGQLFF,TRBV6-5,TRBD1,TRBJ1-4
CASSLGTSSPLHF,TRBV11-2,.,TRBJ1-6
CASKERWQNTGELFF,TRBV2,.,TRBJ2-2
CASSSEGVSEQFF,TRBV7-9,.,TRBJ2-1
CASSYSVANGYTF,TRBV6-2/TRBV6-3,.,TRBJ1-2
CASSLPGGVRNIQYF,TRBV5-6,TRBD1,TRBJ2-4
CSASTTSGNYEQYF,TRBV20-1,TRBD2,TRBJ2-7
CAISVGRGQPEAFF,TRBV10-3,.,TRBJ1-1
CAWSGGLSQPQHF,TRBV30,.,TRBJ1-5
CASSPTSTVFNEQFF,TRBV4-1,TRBD2,TRBJ2-1
CSARVGQGGYGYTF,TRBV20-1,.,TRBJ1-2
CASSPTRQGAGTQYF,TRBV7-7,TRBD1,TRBJ2-5
CASSGVANTGELFF,TRBV4-1,.,TRBJ2-2
CCARGGGGGGFTDTQYF,TRBV20-1,.,TRBJ2-3
CASSFGEQRGVQYF,TRBV5-1,.,TRBJ2-5
CASSYNNPGHTEAFF,TRBV6-5,.,TRBJ1-1
CASSLWWGRTDTQYF,TRBV12-3/TRBV12-4,.,TRBJ2-3